This section outlines one T cell receptor beta chain sequence together with its context. Its antigen is unidentified. The data belong to a study of T-cell reconstitution after alpha-beta-depleted transplantation in children. Study-level findings and limits: The study traced high day-60 TCRbeta diversity in some patients to surviving recipient T cells and thymic progenitors. Approximately two months post-transplant, alpha-beta T cells reportedly originated from several hundred expanded graft clones. Hyperexpanded clones declined; after one year, newly produced T cells mostly supplied diversity.

The CDR3 is 15 residues long. The germline V gene encodes CDR1 DFQATT and CDR2 SNEGSKA (reference sequence). The V and J ends lost 1 base and 7 bases, in that order; junction bases with no gene match: 9. The TCRbeta library incorporated unique molecular identifiers. Each CDR3 protein gets one entry after TCRdb re-called the PCR reads with MiXCR. The sample lists some 200,000 distinct CDR3 sequences, around 9.9% occurring once. The sequencing here drew on PBMCs, taken before TCRalphabeta/CD19-depleted stem cell transplant. The rearrangement uses TRBV20-1 and TRBJ1-4, with 7 bases matching TRBD1. This receptor was taken from a child younger than two with acute myeloid leukemia, due to receive a stem cell transplant. CDR3 DNA sequence: TGCAGTGCTAGAGGTGCTCCGGGACAGACTGAAAAACTGTTTTTT. Its translation is CSARGAPGQTEKLFF.